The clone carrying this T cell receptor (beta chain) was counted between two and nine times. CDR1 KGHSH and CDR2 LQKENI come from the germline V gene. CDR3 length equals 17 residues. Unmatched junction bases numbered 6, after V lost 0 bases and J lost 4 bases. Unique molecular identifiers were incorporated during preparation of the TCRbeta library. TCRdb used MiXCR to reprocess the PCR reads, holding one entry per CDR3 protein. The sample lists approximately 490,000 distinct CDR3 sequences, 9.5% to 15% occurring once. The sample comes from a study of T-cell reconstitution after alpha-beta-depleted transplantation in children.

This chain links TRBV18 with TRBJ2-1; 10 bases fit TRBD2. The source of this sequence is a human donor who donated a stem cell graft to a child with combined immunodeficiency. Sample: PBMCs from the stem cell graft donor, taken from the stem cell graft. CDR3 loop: CASSPPASGRKYNEQFF. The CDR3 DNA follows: TGTGCCAGCTCACCACCGGCTAGCGGGAGAAAGTACAATGAGCAGTTCTTC.